What follows are 32 T cell receptor beta chains derived from one specimen sequenced in a study of regulatory T cells in long-lasting Graves disease (dated by TCRdb to about 2021). The sample's time point, from its label and the paper: newly diagnosed GD, antithyroid drugs for less than 3 months. RNA was extracted from PBMCs in TRIzol for both TCR sequencing and RNA sequencing. Libraries came from multiplex PCR. TCRdb records Illumina HiSeq 4000 as the sequencer. TCR beta libraries were built with iRepertoire HTBI primers and Arm-PCR amplification of CDR3 regions. The public reads were reanalyzed by TCRdb: fastp trimming at Q25, MiXCR alignment, in-frame beta chains only. Every distinct CDR3 protein forms one entry, paired with its most common genes and DNA. The sample table shows about 320,000 distinct CDR3 sequences, and roughly 18% are seen once. Approximately 35% of the sample rests with the top ten.

The sequences come from peripheral blood mononuclear cells (PBMCs), collected at new diagnosis, from a patient treated with antithyroid drugs. The receptors were sampled from a female donor with Graves disease.

This clonotype was detected ten times or more. The chain is built from TRBV28 and TRBJ2-5; D unclear. CDR1 and CDR2 (germline): MDHEN, SYDVKM. This CDR3 is 14 amino acids long. The V gene lost 2 bases and the J gene lost 5 bases, with 12 bases spanning the gap. The DNA for the CDR3 is TGTGCCAGCAGTTTACCTGGGAAGGCGGAGACCCAGTACTTC. Its protein product is CASSLPGKAETQYF.

This clonotype was counted between two and nine times. V gene TRBV6-5 combines with J gene TRBJ1-2; D gene ambiguous. The CDR3 sequence is 14 residues long. Germline V lookup: CDR1 MNHEY, CDR2 SVGAGI. Trimming took off 2 bases at V and 1 base at J, with 8 bases between the two ends. The CDR3 here is CASSYNTGNYGYTF. The CDR3 region has the DNA TGTGCCAGCAGTTACAATACGGGTAACTATGGCTACACCTTC.

With respect to this clonotype: A far larger clone is just one base off, so this is likely a read error. The chain couples TRBV12-3 or TRBV12-4 to TRBJ2-4, with 9 bases matching TRBD2. TRBJ2-1 explains the end of the DNA better; the J call may be wrong. The CDR3 extends over 16 amino acids. The CDR3 bases are TGTGTCAGCATGGGCGGGAGGGTCGGAAATTACAATGAGCAGTTCTTC. It yields the protein CVSMGGRVGNYNEQFF.

This clonotype was observed at least ten times. The V call is TRBV27, the J call TRBJ1-5; D perhaps matches TRBD1 (6 bases). The CDR3 sequence is 15 residues long. The germline V gene encodes CDR1 MNHEY and CDR2 SMNVEV (reference sequence). V dropped 8 bases and J dropped 6 bases, with 20 bases sitting between them. The CDR3 loop is CASGSAGVLGQPQHF. The CDR3 region has the DNA TGTGCCAGCGGGTCAGCAGGGGTCTTGGGTCAGCCCCAGCATTTT.

This clonotype was observed many times. This chain joins TRBV5-1 and TRBJ2-2; a possible D gene is TRBD2 (5 bases). V was trimmed by 0 bases and J by 8 bases, leaving 17 bases between them. The CDR3 is made up of 16 amino acids. Germline V lookup: CDR1 SGHRS, CDR2 YFSETQ. CDR3 protein: CASSLGLNQGVGELFF. Written as DNA, the CDR3 is TGCGCCAGCAGCTTGGGACTAAATCAAGGTGTAGGGGAGCTGTTTTTT.

This clonotype was picked up many times. V and J are TRBV18 and TRBJ2-7, with TRBD2 as a possible D gene (5 bases). Per the germline V gene, CDR1 is KGHSH and CDR2 is LQKENI. V lost 3 bases to trimming and J lost 2 bases, with 20 bases between them. This CDR3 has 17 residues. The CDR3 DNA sequence: TGTGCCAGCTCACCGCTGTTCTTTCGGGGAACGGCCTACGAGCAGTACTTC. Its protein product is CASSPLFFRGTAYEQYF.

This clonotype was detected ten times or more. The chain employs TRBV19 and TRBJ2-3, with 7 positions matching TRBD2. This CDR3 has 15 residues. Germline V gene data show CDR1 as LNHDA and CDR2 as SQIVND (reference sequence). J gave up 0 bases and V 4 bases, and 4 bases lay outside the gene matches. The CDR3 region has the DNA TGTGCCAGTAGTACAGGACTAGTTAGCACAGATACGCAGTATTTT. Its protein product is CASSTGLVSTDTQYF.

There are many counts of this clonotype. The chain uses TRBV19 and TRBJ2-2, with 10 bases fitting TRBD1. The CDR3 is made up of 16 amino acids. Germline V CDR1 and CDR2: LNHDA, SQIVND (reference sequence). Trimming took 7 bases from V and 2 from J; bases not matched to a gene: 7. The CDR3 loop is CASNLRTGGNTGELFF. Written as DNA, the CDR3 is TGTGCCAGTAATCTCCGGACAGGGGGTAACACCGGGGAGCTGTTTTTT. Complete variable domain (other parts from reference TRBV19 and TRBJ2-2): DGGITQSPKYLFRKEGQNVTLSCEQNLNHDAMYWYRQDPGQGLRLIYYSQIVNDFQKGDIAEGYSVSREKKESFPLTVTSAQKNPTAFYLCASNLRTGGNTGELFFGEGSRLTVL.

This clonotype was detected a few times. With a much larger clone just one base away, this may be a read error. This chain uses TRBV5-8 with TRBJ1-1, with no clear D. The CDR3 loop spans 16 amino acids. Per germline, CDR1 SGHTS and CDR2 YDEGEE. Deletions cut 4 bases from V and 1 base from J, with 17 bases between. CDR3 coding DNA: TGTGCCAGCAGCCCCCTGAATCTCTTGAGGAACACTGAAGCTTTCTTT. Its protein is CASSPLNLLRNTEAFF. Combining the CDR3 with reference TRBV5-8 and TRBJ1-1 gives the whole variable domain EAGVTQSPTHLIKTRGQQATLRCSPISGHTSVYWYQQALGLGLQFLLWYDEGEERNRGNFPPRFSGRQFPNYSSELNVNALELEDSALYLCASSPLNLLRNTEAFFGQGTRLTVV.

This clonotype was detected ten times or more. The V call is TRBV28, the J call TRBJ2-1; TRBD1 agrees at 7 bases. From germline, CDR1 is MDHEN and CDR2 SYDVKM. The CDR3 consists of 18 residues. After removal of 6 bases from V and 0 bases from J, the junction contained 14 bases not matched to a gene. This CDR3 reads CASRTTGTEDSSYNEQFF. CDR3 sequence (DNA): TGTGCCAGCAGGACAACCGGGACAGAGGATAGCTCCTACAATGAGCAGTTCTTC.

The V and J genes are TRBV6-1 and TRBJ2-3, with a possible D match to TRBD2 (6 bases). Germline CDR1 and CDR2: MNHNS and SASEGT. The V gene lost 6 bases and the J gene lost 1 base, with 11 bases spanning the gap. CDR3 size: 14 residues. The CDR3 spells CASRTGAGTDTQYF. The CDR3 nucleotides read TGTGCCAGCAGAACGGGAGCGGGCACAGATACGCAGTATTTT.

The chain combines TRBV19 with TRBJ1-4; possible D gene TRBD1, 5 bases. The CDR3 totals 14 residues. V was shortened by 6 bases and J by 8 bases, with 16 bases between the two germline ends. Germline lookup yields CDR1 LNHDA and CDR2 SQIVND (reference sequence). In DNA form, the CDR3 reads TGTGCCAGTAGGACGCAGGGAGCGCGCGAAAAACTGTTTTTT. This encodes CASRTQGAREKLFF.

The table lists this clonotype with many counts. The chain has TRBV5-1 and TRBJ2-3, with no clear D. Germline V gives CDR1 SGHRS, CDR2 YFSETQ. The CDR3 spans 13 residues. The V end was cut by 1 base, the J end by 6 bases, with 9 bases between. CDR3 sequence (DNA): TGCGCCAGCAGCTTGCTCAGTTTTGATACGCAGTATTTT. It yields the protein CASSLLSFDTQYF.

At least ten counts were recorded for this clonotype. CDR3 bases: TGTGCCAGCAGCTTAATTTCAATGGGCCACCTCGATGAGCAGTTCTTC. As protein: CASSLISMGHLDEQFF. The chain recombines TRBV7-9 with TRBJ2-1; D uncertain. This CDR3 contains 16 residues. Germline values: CDR1 SEHNR, CDR2 FQNEAQ (reference sequence). V lost 2 bases and J lost 8, with 19 bases in between. The full variable domain, in which reference TRBV7-9 and TRBJ2-1 provide the parts outside the CDR3, is DTGVSQNPRHKITKRGQNVTFRCDPISEHNRLYWYRQTLGQGPEFLTYFQNEAQLEKSRLLSDRFSAERPKGSFSTLEIQRTEQGDSAMYLCASSLISMGHLDEQFFGPGTRLTVL.

This clonotype was seen a few times. The chain couples TRBV19 to TRBJ2-1, with D possibly TRBD2 on 5 matching bases. V was cut by 5 bases and J by 7 bases, with 12 bases left in between. The CDR3 consists of 13 residues. Germline V gives CDR1 LNHDA, CDR2 SQIVND (reference sequence). CDR3 loop: CASSVLGINEQFF. As DNA, the CDR3 is TGTGCCAGTAGTGTACTAGGAATAAATGAGCAGTTCTTC.

This clonotype showed up many times. V is TRBV12-3 or TRBV12-4 and J is TRBJ2-5; D uncertain. V lost 3 bases and J 4 bases, leaving 12 bases between the germline ends. This CDR3 region has 14 residues. The CDR3 loop reads CASSLIGHLETQYF. The CDR3, as DNA: TGTGCCAGCAGTTTGATTGGGCATCTAGAGACCCAGTACTTC.

The chain combines TRBV18 with TRBJ2-1; TRBD2 matches at 10 bases. Trimming at V came to 2 bases and at J to 5 bases, leaving 3 bases not matched to a gene. CDR1 and CDR2 from the germline V gene are KGHSH and LQKENI. The CDR3 loop spans 15 amino acids. Written as DNA, the CDR3 is TGTGCCAGCTCACCAGTAGCGGGAGGACACAATGAGCAGTTCTTC. It is translated as CASSPVAGGHNEQFF.

This clonotype showed up just a few times. V is TRBV5-1 and J is TRBJ2-7; weak D call: TRBD2 (6 bases). Germline CDR1 reads SGHRS; CDR2 reads YFSETQ. V was shortened by 0 bases and J by 5 bases, with 12 bases between the two germline ends. CDR3 length: 14 amino acids. The CDR3 bases are TGCGCCAGCAGCTTGGATGGAGGGCCCAACGAGCAGTACTTC. Protein sequence: CASSLDGGPNEQYF.

In this sample, this clonotype turned up many times. The J gene is TRBJ2-2, the V gene TRBV15, with D possibly being TRBD1 or TRBD2 (5 bases each). Germline V lookup: CDR1 LNHNV, CDR2 YYDKDF (reference sequence). The CDR3 has 15 amino acids. V was cut by 5 bases and J by 5 bases, with 15 bases left in between. CDR3 protein: CATSLVGGRTGELFF. CDR3 in DNA: TGTGCCACCAGCCTCGTTGGGGGTAGGACCGGGGAGCTGTTTTTT.

V usage is TRBV12-3 or TRBV12-4 and J usage is TRBJ2-7; 12 positions match TRBD2. The V and J ends lost 5 bases and 2 bases, in that order; junction bases with no gene match: 13. There are 18 residues in the CDR3. The CDR3 sequence: CASSRGTSGFRATYEQYF. CDR3 bases: TGTGCCAGCAGTCGTGGGACTAGCGGGTTTAGAGCGACCTACGAGCAGTACTTC.

As regards this clonotype: A much larger clone lies a single base off, so this may be a read error. V usage is TRBV20-1 and J usage is TRBJ2-5; 9 bases line up with TRBD2. The J call may be wrong; the DNA end is better matched by TRBJ2-1. The germline V gene has CDR1 DFQATT and CDR2 SNEGSKA (reference sequence). The CDR3 consists of 13 residues. The CDR3 DNA sequence: TGCAGTGCTATTAGCGGGAGATACAATGAGCAGTTCTTC. Amino acid sequence: CSAISGRYNEQFF.

This clonotype came up many times. The chain carries TRBV2 and TRBJ2-3; 10 nucleotides align to TRBD1. In germline, CDR1 is SNHLY, CDR2 FYNNEI. This CDR3 has 15 amino acids. J was trimmed by 6 bases and V by 5 bases; bases with no gene match: 8. The CDR3 region has the DNA TGTGCCAGCAGTAGAGGGACAGGGGTTCTGGATACGCAGTATTTT. This encodes CASSRGTGVLDTQYF. The full variable domain, its missing parts supplied by reference TRBV2 and TRBJ2-3, is EPEVTQTPSHQVTQMGQEVILRCVPISNHLYFYWYRQILGQKVEFLVSFYNNEISEKSEIFDDQFSVERPDGSNFTLKIRSTKLEDSAMYFCASSRGTGVLDTQYFGPGTRLTVL.

This clonotype was recorded at least ten times. This chain joins TRBV6-1 and TRBJ1-5; the match to TRBD1 covers 11 bases. Trimming removed 5 bases from V and 1 base from J; junction bases left unmatched: 16. This CDR3 comprises 20 residues. Germline CDR1 is MNHNS and CDR2 is SASEGT. CDR3 sequence (DNA): TGTGCCAGCAGTAACACGCCGGGGACAGGGGGGCGGGGGAGCAATCAGCCCCAGCATTTT. It encodes CASSNTPGTGGRGSNQPQHF.

V and J are TRBV4-2 and TRBJ2-7; D remains ambiguous. The CDR3 runs to 14 residues. The V end was cut by 0 bases, the J end by 3 bases, with 9 bases between. CDR1 LGHNA and CDR2 YNFKEQ come from the germline V gene. CDR3: CASSQEAKLYEQYF. The DNA for the CDR3 is TGTGCCAGCAGCCAAGAGGCTAAGCTCTACGAGCAGTACTTC.

Many counts were recorded for this clonotype. The CDR3 loop is CAISESRDSPLHF. DNA for the CDR3: TGTGCCATCAGTGAGTCGAGGGATTCACCCCTCCACTTT. This rearrangement joins TRBV10-3 to TRBJ1-6; D remains ambiguous. The CDR3 extends over 13 amino acids. Germline CDR1 and CDR2: ENHRY and SYGVKD. With 0 bases removed from V and 8 bases from J, the gap between germline ends came to 5 bases.

This clonotype was seen repeatedly, ten times or more. The genes are TRBV4-1 and TRBJ2-7; perhaps TRBD1 as D (6 bases). Trimming removed 6 bases at V and 5 bases at J, with 11 bases between. The CDR3 length is 12 residues. Germline V gives CDR1 MGHRA, CDR2 YSYEKL. In DNA, the CDR3 is TGCGCCAGCAGACAACAGGGAAACGAGCAGTACTTC. Its protein is CASRQQGNEQYF.

This chain uses TRBV25-1 with TRBJ1-6; D is possibly TRBD1 (6 bases). Germline-derived CDR1 and CDR2 are MGHDK and SYGVNS. This CDR3 has 15 residues. Trimming removed 6 bases from V and 1 base from J, with 10 bases in between. The chain's CDR3 is CASRITGSYNSPLHF. CDR3 DNA sequence: TGTGCCAGCAGGATAACAGGGTCCTATAATTCACCCCTCCACTTT.

This clonotype has ten or more counts. The J gene is TRBJ1-6, the V gene TRBV28; D ambiguous. The V end was cut by 7 bases, the J end by 7 bases, with 11 bases between. The CDR3 length is 13 residues. Germline V gene sequence: CDR1 MDHEN, CDR2 SYDVKM. Here the CDR3 reads CASTAADNSPLHF. Written as DNA, the CDR3 is TGTGCCAGCACAGCAGCCGACAATTCACCCCTCCACTTT.

There are many counts of this clonotype. The V call is TRBV6-5, the J call TRBJ2-2; 11 bases align to TRBD1. The V gene end was trimmed by 0 bases and the J gene end by 3 bases; junction bases not matched to a gene: 9. The germline V gene has CDR1 MNHEY and CDR2 SVGAGI. CDR3 length equals 19 residues. CDR3 sequence reads: CASSYSKWGQGEDTGELFF. As DNA, the CDR3 is TGTGCCAGCAGTTACTCGAAGTGGGGACAGGGGGAGGACACCGGGGAGCTGTTTTTT.

The sample holds many counts of this clonotype. The V gene is TRBV10-3, the J gene TRBJ2-7; the D gene is possibly TRBD2 (5 bases). The V gene lost 0 bases and the J gene lost 6 bases, with 12 bases spanning the gap. The CDR3 runs 14 residues. CDR1 ENHRY and CDR2 SYGVKD come from the germline V gene. This CDR3 reads CAISESYGVREQYF. Written as DNA, the CDR3 is TGTGCCATCAGTGAGTCGTACGGGGTTCGCGAGCAGTACTTC.

This clonotype was recorded at least ten times. The chain is built from TRBV6-1 and TRBJ2-1; 14 bases are a match to TRBD2. The CDR3 spans 17 residues. V lost 6 bases, J lost 2 bases, and 6 bases stayed unmatched. Germline V gene sequence: CDR1 MNHNS, CDR2 SASEGT. CDR3 loop: CASSHGLAGGAYNEQFF. In DNA form, the CDR3 reads TGTGCCAGCAGCCACGGACTAGCGGGAGGAGCCTACAATGAGCAGTTCTTC.

The chain is built from TRBV7-2 and TRBJ1-2; D call uncertain. This CDR3 region has 13 residues. Trimming removed 5 bases from V and 4 bases from J, with 11 bases in between. Germline V gene lookup returns CDR1 SGHTA and CDR2 FQGNSA. CDR3 nucleotide sequence: TGTACCAGCAGCAAGGGAGGAGGCTATGGCTACACCTTC. It yields the protein CTSSKGGGYGYTF.